This note documents a single T cell receptor (beta chain) sequence. The antigen is unknown. Here the CDR3 omits its conserved ending phenylalanine or tryptophan, so a read error is the likely source. The DNA is omitted, as the CDR3 cannot be located on it reliably, and the CDR3 follows TCRdb's listing. These data belong to a study of tumor and adjacent non-tumor tissue in lung cancer. Looking at the study overall: Samples averaged about 4.17 million productive TCRbeta reads each.

Three rounds of nested PCR, following a modified ARM-PCR protocol, produced the TCRbeta library. TCRdb re-called the multiplex PCR reads with MiXCR, one entry per CDR3 protein. The sample has 100,000 or so distinct CDR3 sequences; 80% are singletons. Germline lookup yields CDR1 SQVTM and CDR2 ANQGSEA. The CDR3 spans 15 residues, counting both ends. Study-wide findings and caveats: Compared with tumor, normal lung showed significantly lower TCR diversity. Tumor repertoires had a smaller top 100 clone share than normal lung.

This sample's RNA came from whole unsorted tissue. The normal lung tissue was taken more than 3 cm from the tumor edge. This sequence originates from a man aged 55 to 70 with small cell lung cancer. This rearrangement joins TRBV29-1 to TRBJ2-1; the table names TRBD2, a call not compared with the DNA. The sample taken for sequencing was distant non-tumor lung tissue. CDR3 region: CSVDLAGGPSNERFL.